The TCR beta chain under discussion was sequenced for a study of OX40 agonist ivuxolimab in advanced cancers. Study summary: Participants averaged approximately 60 years of age (range about 23 to 90) and were less than 85% male. General study findings and limits: In the expanded peripheral T cells, antigen specificity was never determined. More expanded clones were found, on average, in CD8+ than in CD4+ T cells.

On this clone: Its antigen is not known.

Only in-frame clones appear in the TCRdb table, and some are missing; sequencing was by immunoSEQ multiplex PCR. Of roughly 70,000 clones in the sample, about 91% are singletons; the top ten hold around 2.3%. Excluded were patients having autoimmune disease history or systemic immunosuppression. V gave up 0 bases and J gave up 2 bases, with 7 bases separating them. This CDR3 spans 14 amino acids. Germline V lookup: CDR1 SGHTA, CDR2 FQGNSA. Sequencing used CD4+ or CD8+ T cells sorted from blood, obtained in a trial of the OX40 agonist ivuxolimab. The chain uses TRBV7-2 and TRBJ1-2; D call uncertain. The receptor comes from an adult with an advanced solid tumor such as melanoma, head and neck, liver or kidney cancer. The CDR3 region has the DNA TGTGCCAGCAGCTTAGCGGCACCCAACTATGGCTACACCTTC. Translating it yields CASSLAAPNYGYTF.